These 17 T cell receptor beta chains came from one sample sequenced in a study of T cell responses to AZD1222 COVID-19 vaccine. Sequencing was performed with immunoSEQ multiplex PCR; in TCRdb, only in-frame clones are kept and a portion is missing. The data hold around 140,000 clones, with approximately 92% observed a single time. This sample comprised peripheral blood, obtained on day 0 of AZD1222 vaccination. The receptors shown here come from an adult in good health.

Only a few counts were recorded for this clone. V gene TRBV7-9 combines with J gene TRBJ1-2, with 10 bases matching TRBD1. The junction had 6 bases not matched to a gene; V was cut back by 5 bases and J by 3 bases. This CDR3 is built from 15 residues. CDR1 is SEHNR, CDR2 FQNEAQ, per germline (reference sequence). CDR3 sequence: CASSRGQGVDYGYTF. Written as DNA, the CDR3 is TGTGCCAGCAGCCGAGGACAGGGGGTAGACTATGGCTACACCTTC.

This clone was counted once. The V and J genes are TRBV15 and TRBJ1-1; TRBD1 matches at 8 bases. In germline, CDR1 is LNHNV, CDR2 YYDKDF (reference sequence). With 4 bases clipped from V and 1 base from J, the junction kept 2 bases outside the gene matches. The CDR3 runs 14 residues. CDR3 bases: TGTGCCACCAGCAAAGACAGGGGGAACACTGAAGCTTTCTTT. This encodes CATSKDRGNTEAFF.

The chain employs TRBV27 and TRBJ2-3, with D possibly being TRBD1 (6 bases). Germline loops: CDR1 MNHEY, CDR2 SMNVEV (reference sequence). This CDR3 contains 15 residues. V lost 2 bases and J 4 bases, leaving 13 bases between the germline ends. CDR3 sequence reads: CASSLLGGFADTQYF. The CDR3 bases are TGTGCCAGCAGTTTACTAGGGGGTTTCGCAGATACGCAGTATTTT.

This clone was observed once. The chain joins TRBV20-1 to TRBJ1-3; D unclear. The CDR3 runs to 11 residues. The germline CDR1 and CDR2 sequences are DFQATT and SNEGSKA (reference sequence). The V end was cut by 6 bases, the J end by 4 bases, with 7 bases between. The CDR3 region is CSAGTGNTIYF. CDR3 sequence (DNA): TGCAGTGCCGGCACGGGAAACACCATATATTTT.

The rearrangement links TRBV27 to TRBJ2-7; D might be TRBD1 or TRBD2, each matching 5 bases. Germline V gene lookup returns CDR1 MNHEY and CDR2 SMNVEV (reference sequence). Trimming shortened V by 2 bases and J by 2 bases, and 13 bases separated the two germline ends. The CDR3 loop spans 15 amino acids. This CDR3 is CASSLQGDPTYEQYF. CDR3 coding DNA: TGTGCCAGCAGTTTACAGGGAGACCCGACCTACGAGCAGTACTTC.

The V and J genes are TRBV27 and TRBJ1-5, with 9 bases lining up with TRBD1. The CDR3 is made up of 15 amino acids. Germline loops: CDR1 MNHEY, CDR2 SMNVEV (reference sequence). J was trimmed by 7 bases and V by 5 bases; bases with no gene match: 9. The CDR3 region has the DNA TGTGCCAGCAGTCCACGACAGGGGGAAAGGCAGCCCCAGCATTTT. Its protein is CASSPRQGERQPQHF.

The rearrangement joins TRBV9 to TRBJ2-1, with D uncertain. Trimming took 0 bases from V and 6 from J, leaving 13 bases between them. Germline CDR1 reads SGDLS; CDR2 reads YYNGEE. This CDR3 spans 15 amino acids. CDR3 in amino acids: CASSVAGLGSNEQFF. CDR3 DNA sequence: TGTGCCAGCAGCGTAGCTGGCTTAGGTTCCAATGAGCAGTTCTTC.

This clone has only one observation. V and J are TRBV29-1 and TRBJ2-7, with 9 nucleotides matching TRBD1. V trimming: 6 bases; J trimming: 5 bases; junction bases outside the gene matches: 11. The CDR3 contains 14 residues. Germline-derived CDR1 and CDR2 are SQVTM and ANQGSEA. This chain's CDR3 is CSVTTGTGIDEQYF. In DNA form, the CDR3 reads TGCAGCGTAACGACCGGGACAGGGATCGACGAGCAGTACTTC.

The genes are TRBV6-5 and TRBJ2-7; 9 nucleotides match TRBD1. The CDR3 is 15 amino acids. Trimming at V came to 6 bases and at J to 1 base, leaving 7 bases not matched to a gene. The V gene's germline CDR1 is MNHEY and CDR2 SVGAGI. The CDR3 is CASRSGTGLSYEQYF. The CDR3 bases are TGTGCCAGCAGGTCCGGGACAGGGCTTTCCTACGAGCAGTACTTC.

The rearrangement uses TRBV4-1 and TRBJ1-5; 9 bases line up with TRBD1. The trim removed 0 bases at V and 2 bases at J, leaving 5 bases unmatched. The CDR3 loop spans 17 amino acids. Germline V CDR1 and CDR2: MGHRA, YSYEKL. CDR3 sequence reads: CASSQDPGQGGNQPQHF. The DNA of the CDR3 is TGCGCCAGCAGCCAAGATCCGGGACAGGGAGGCAATCAGCCCCAGCATTTT.

This chain connects TRBV25-1 to TRBJ1-1; D gene unclear. Germline CDR1 and CDR2: MGHDK and SYGVNS. The CDR3 is 14 residues long. V was clipped by 1 base and J by 5 bases, with 11 bases between them. The CDR3 bases are TGTGCCAGCAGTGAATCCAGCCGAGGGACTGAAGCTTTCTTT. Translation gives CASSESSRGTEAFF.

This clone was picked up one time. The gene calls are TRBV25-1 and TRBJ2-5; 7 bases match TRBD1. The CDR3 contains 15 residues. CDR1 and CDR2 (germline): MGHDK, SYGVNS. Trimming removed 5 bases from V and 2 bases from J; junction bases left unmatched: 8. CDR3 DNA sequence: TGTGCCAGCAGTAGATTGGGGGACAGTCAAGAGACCCAGTACTTC. Amino acids: CASSRLGDSQETQYF.

CDR3 bases: TGTGCCAGCAGCTTGGCACAGGGGGGAGAGAATGAGCAGTTCTTC. Translated, it gives CASSLAQGGENEQFF. This chain links TRBV11-3 with TRBJ2-1; 8 positions match TRBD1. V dropped 3 bases and J dropped 7; count of bases not matched to a gene: 8. This CDR3 region has 15 residues. Germline V gives CDR1 SGHNT, CDR2 YENEEA.

This clone was recorded only once. The chain couples TRBV24-1 to TRBJ2-5; D gene unclear. The CDR3 runs to 11 residues. The germline CDR1 and CDR2 sequences are KGHDR and SFDVKD. Between the trimmed V and J ends, which lost 4 bases and 5 bases, there was a span of 4 bases. In DNA, the CDR3 is TGTGCCACCAGTGACCGGGAGACCCAGTACTTC. Amino acid sequence: CATSDRETQYF.

The chain employs TRBV28 and TRBJ1-4; D not certain. From germline, CDR1 is MDHEN and CDR2 SYDVKM. Trimming removed 2 bases from V and 0 bases from J, with 7 bases in between. The CDR3 sequence is 15 residues long. The CDR3 sequence is CASSLTQATNEKLFF. As DNA, the CDR3 is TGTGCCAGCAGTTTAACCCAGGCAACTAATGAAAAACTGTTTTTT.

The rearrangement links TRBV6-6 to TRBJ2-7, with 8 bases matching TRBD1. The CDR3 spans 16 residues. V lost 6 bases to trimming and J lost 4 bases; unmatched junction nucleotides: 14. Germline V gene lookup returns CDR1 MNHNY and CDR2 SVGAGI (reference sequence). CDR3 sequence reads: CASSQTVDRGIYEQYF. The DNA for the CDR3 is TGTGCCAGCAGCCAGACTGTTGACAGGGGAATTTACGAGCAGTACTTC.

The chain has TRBV4-2 and TRBJ1-2; D is possibly TRBD1 (6 bases). Trimming pared 0 bases from V and 4 bases from J, leaving 27 bases between. Germline V gene data show CDR1 as LGHNA and CDR2 as YNFKEQ. This CDR3 has 20 amino acids. The chain's CDR3 is CASSQDETLWDMRGVYGYTF. DNA for the CDR3: TGTGCCAGCAGCCAAGATGAGACCTTATGGGACATGCGAGGGGTCTATGGCTACACCTTC.